The entry that follows covers one T cell receptor (beta chain) sequence. Its matching antigen is unknown. These data originate in a study of OX40 agonist ivuxolimab in advanced cancers. Findings and limits, study-wide: Also present in some nonresponders was a low level of normalized T-cell clonal expansion.

V was trimmed by 3 bases and J by 0 bases, leaving 9 bases between them. The CDR3 runs 15 residues. CDR1 is MNHNS, CDR2 SASEGT, per germline. Clones were sequenced by immunoSEQ multiplex PCR, and TCRdb holds only the in-frame ones, with some missing. The repertoire includes 60,000 to 90,000 clones, about 84% of them detected once, and 0.4% to 0.55% sits in the top ten. The chain uses TRBV6-1 and TRBJ2-1; D gene ambiguous. This sequence was found in an adult with an advanced solid tumor such as melanoma, head and neck, liver or kidney cancer. This specimen was CD4+ or CD8+ T cells sorted from blood, taken in a trial of the OX40 agonist ivuxolimab. The CDR3 spells CASSEAGYSYNEQFF. CDR3 sequence (DNA): TGTGCCAGCAGTGAGGCAGGTTACTCCTACAATGAGCAGTTCTTC.